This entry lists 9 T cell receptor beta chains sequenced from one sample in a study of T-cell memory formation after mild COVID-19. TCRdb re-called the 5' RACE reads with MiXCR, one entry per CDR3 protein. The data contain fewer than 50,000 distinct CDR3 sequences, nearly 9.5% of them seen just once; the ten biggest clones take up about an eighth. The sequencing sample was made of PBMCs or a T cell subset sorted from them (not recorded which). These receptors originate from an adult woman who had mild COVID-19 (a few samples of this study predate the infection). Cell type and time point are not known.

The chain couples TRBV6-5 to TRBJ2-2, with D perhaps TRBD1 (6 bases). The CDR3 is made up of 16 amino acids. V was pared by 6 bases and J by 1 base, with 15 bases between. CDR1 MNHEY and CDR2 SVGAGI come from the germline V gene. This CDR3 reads CASSLTTGKNTGELFF. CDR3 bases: TGTGCCAGCAGCCTTACCACAGGGAAGAACACCGGGGAGCTGTTTTTT.

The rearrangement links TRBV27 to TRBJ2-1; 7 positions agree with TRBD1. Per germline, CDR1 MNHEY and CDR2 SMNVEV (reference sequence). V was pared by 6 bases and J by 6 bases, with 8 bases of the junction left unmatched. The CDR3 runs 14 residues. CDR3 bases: TGTGCCAGCAGACAGGGGAGAGTTGTCAATGAGCAGTTCTTC. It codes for CASRQGRVVNEQFF.

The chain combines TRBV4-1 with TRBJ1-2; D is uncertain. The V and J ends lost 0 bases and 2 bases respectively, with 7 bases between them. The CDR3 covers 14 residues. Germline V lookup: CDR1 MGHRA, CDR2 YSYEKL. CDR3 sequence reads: CASSQDSGNYGYTF. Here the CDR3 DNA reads TGCGCCAGCAGCCAAGATTCAGGAAACTATGGCTACACCTTC.

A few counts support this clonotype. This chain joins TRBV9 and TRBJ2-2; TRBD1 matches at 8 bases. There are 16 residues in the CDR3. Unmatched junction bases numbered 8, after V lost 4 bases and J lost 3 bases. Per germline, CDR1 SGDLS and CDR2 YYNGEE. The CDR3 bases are TGTGCCAGCAGCAAAAAACAGGGGGAGGACACCGGGGAGCTGTTTTTT. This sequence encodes CASSKKQGEDTGELFF.

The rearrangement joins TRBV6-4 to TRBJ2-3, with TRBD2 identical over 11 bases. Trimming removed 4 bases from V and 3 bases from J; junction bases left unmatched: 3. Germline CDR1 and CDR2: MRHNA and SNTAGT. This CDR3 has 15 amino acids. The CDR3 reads CASSVSGGATDTQYF. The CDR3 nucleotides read TGTGCCAGCAGTGTTAGCGGGGGGGCGACAGATACGCAGTATTTT.

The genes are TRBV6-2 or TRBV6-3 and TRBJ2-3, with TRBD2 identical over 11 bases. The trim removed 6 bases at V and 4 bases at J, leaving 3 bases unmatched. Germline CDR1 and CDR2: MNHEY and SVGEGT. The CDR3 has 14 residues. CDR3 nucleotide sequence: TGTGCCAGCAGGTCGACTAGCGGGGCAGATACGCAGTATTTT. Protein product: CASRSTSGADTQYF.

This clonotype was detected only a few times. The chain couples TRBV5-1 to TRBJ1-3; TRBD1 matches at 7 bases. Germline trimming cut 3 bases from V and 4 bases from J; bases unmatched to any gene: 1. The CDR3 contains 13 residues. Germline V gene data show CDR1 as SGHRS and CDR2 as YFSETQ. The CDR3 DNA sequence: TGCGCCAGCAGCTCGGGACAGGGAAACACCATATATTTT. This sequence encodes CASSSGQGNTIYF.

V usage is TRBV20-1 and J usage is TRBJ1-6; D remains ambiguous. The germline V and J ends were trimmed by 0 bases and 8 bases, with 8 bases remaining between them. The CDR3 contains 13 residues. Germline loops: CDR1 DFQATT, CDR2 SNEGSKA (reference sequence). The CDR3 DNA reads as TGCAGTGCTAGAGATAGGGCGGATTCACCCCTCCACTTT. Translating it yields CSARDRADSPLHF.

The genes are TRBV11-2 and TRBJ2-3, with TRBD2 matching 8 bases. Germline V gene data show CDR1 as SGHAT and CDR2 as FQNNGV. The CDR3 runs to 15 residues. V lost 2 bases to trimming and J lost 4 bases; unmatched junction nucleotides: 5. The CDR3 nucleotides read TGTGCCAGCAGCTTACGCGGGGGGAGGTCAGATACGCAGTATTTT. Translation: CASSLRGGRSDTQYF.